What follows describes a single T cell receptor (beta chain). The antigen is undetermined. This specimen belongs to a study of T cell repertoires in ileal Crohn's disease. The method was immunoSEQ multiplex PCR; TCRdb's version includes in-frame clones alone and lacks a portion of them. Of around 1,000 clones in the sample, around nine tenths were seen once. The CDR3 length is 13 residues. V gave up 4 bases and J gave up 7 bases; unmatched junction bases: 7. In germline, CDR1 is SGHRS, CDR2 YFSETQ. Whole-study results and caveats: All patients with clonality above 26.8% had endoscopic recurrence. Clonal expansions were more frequent in active smokers than non-smokers at surgery.

The TCR originated in an adult with Crohn's disease. Material for sequencing was ileal tissue. This chain links TRBV5-1 with TRBJ1-1; 7 nucleotides line up with TRBD1. CDR3 amino acids: CASSPRGLDEAFF. CDR3 DNA: TGCGCCAGCAGCCCCAGGGGGTTGGATGAAGCTTTCTTT.